This TCR beta chain was documented in a study of cytotoxic CD8 clonotypes in ibrutinib-treated CLL. Study details: Outcomes included 24 partial and 2 complete responses; after median approximately six years, roughly 14 stayed remitted and roughly twelve progressed.

The CDR3 is made up of 15 amino acids. Germline V gene sequence: CDR1 SGDLS, CDR2 YYNGEE. Losses at the gene ends were 0 bases for V and 0 bases for J; bases not matched to a gene: 3. Method: immunoSEQ multiplex PCR; TCRdb's copy keeps in-frame clones and lacks some. The table records more than 200,000 clones, 60% to 75% of them present only once. Findings of the study overall: Baseline-level clonality went beyond age-matched healthy donors and moved in step with circulating CD8+ T-cell counts.

Note on this clone: Its antigen is currently unknown.

Sequencing was performed on PBMCs, taken after 24 months of ibrutinib treatment. This receptor was obtained from a human donor with chronic lymphocytic leukemia. The rearrangement joins TRBV9 to TRBJ2-7; 7 bases are shared with TRBD1. DNA for the CDR3: TGTGCCAGCAGCGTAGGGGACAGCGTCTCCTACGAGCAGTACTTC. This translates into CASSVGDSVSYEQYF.